Shown below are 28 T cell receptor beta chains from a single sample sequenced in a study of blood T cell repertoires in COVID-19. Sequenced by immunoSEQ multiplex PCR; TCRdb stores in-frame clones only, minus some. The sample lists a few hundred thousand clones, 70% to 90% seen once, with approximately 0.94% in the top ten. Sequenced sample: peripheral blood. These receptors were obtained from a human donor with COVID-19, enrolled during active disease. The donor label of this sample is uncertain.

This clone came up a few times. V is TRBV11-2 and J is TRBJ1-3; 9 nucleotides match TRBD1. There are 16 residues in the CDR3. In germline, CDR1 is SGHAT, CDR2 FQNNGV. After removal of 4 bases from V and 2 bases from J, the junction contained 6 bases not matched to a gene. CDR3 sequence reads: CASSSLDRGTGNTIYF. The CDR3 DNA follows: TGTGCCAGCAGCTCCCTGGACAGGGGAACTGGAAACACCATATATTTT.

This sequence joins TRBV30 and TRBJ2-7, with TRBD2 as a possible D gene (5 bases). Trimming cost V 0 bases and J 7 bases, with 13 bases left between them. The CDR3 loop spans 13 amino acids. Germline-derived CDR1 and CDR2 are GTSNPN and SVGIG (reference sequence). CDR3 DNA: TGTGCCTGGAGTGTAGGAGTACCGGGGGAGCAGTACTTC. It translates to CAWSVGVPGEQYF.

This sequence joins TRBV2 and TRBJ1-5; 10 nucleotides match TRBD1. CDR3 size: 14 residues. CDR1 and CDR2 from the germline V gene are SNHLY and FYNNEI. V dropped 4 bases and J dropped 8; count of bases not matched to a gene: 5. CDR3 nucleotides: TGTGCCAGCAGTGGGACAGGGGGGTCGGAGCCCCAGCATTTT. This translates into CASSGTGGSEPQHF. Complete variable domain (other parts from reference TRBV2 and TRBJ1-5): EPEVTQTPSHQVTQMGQEVILRCVPISNHLYFYWYRQILGQKVEFLVSFYNNEISEKSEIFDDQFSVERPDGSNFTLKIRSTKLEDSAMYFCASSGTGGSEPQHFGDGTRLSIL.

The genes are TRBV6-5 and TRBJ2-3; 9 bases map to TRBD1. J lost 6 bases, V lost 4 bases, and 11 bases had no gene match. CDR3 size: 16 residues. Germline loops: CDR1 MNHEY, CDR2 SVGAGI. The CDR3 nucleotides are TGTGCCAGCAGTTCCGAGCCGGGACAGGGCTCCGATACGCAGTATTTT. This sequence encodes CASSSEPGQGSDTQYF.

The chain combines TRBV12-3 or TRBV12-4 with TRBJ2-2; D remains ambiguous. The V gene lost 6 bases and the J gene lost 7 bases, with 3 bases spanning the gap. The CDR3 sequence is 10 residues long. The CDR3 DNA sequence: TGTGCCAGCAGCGGCGGGGAGCTGTTTTTT. The encoded protein is CASSGGELFF.

The chain has TRBV12-3 or TRBV12-4 and TRBJ1-2; unclear D gene. This CDR3 comprises 13 residues. The ends were cut back, 7 bases at V and 6 bases at J, with 15 bases in the middle. The CDR3 bases are TGTGCCAGCAAGGAGGGTGCTATTCATGGCTACACCTTC. As protein: CASKEGAIHGYTF.

The chain carries TRBV5-4 and TRBJ2-5; possible D gene TRBD1, 5 bases. In germline, CDR1 is SGHNT, CDR2 YYREEE (reference sequence). CDR3 size: 13 residues. V was pared by 1 base and J by 4 bases, with 8 bases between. CDR3 in DNA: TGTGCCAGCAGCTTGAACCAGGGAGAGACCCAGTACTTC. It translates to CASSLNQGETQYF.

The V call is TRBV10-3, the J call TRBJ2-7; TRBD1 aligns across 7 bases. V was pared by 6 bases and J by 2 bases, with 10 bases of the junction left unmatched. CDR1 and CDR2 from the germline V gene are ENHRY and SYGVKD. The CDR3 is 15 residues long. Written as DNA, the CDR3 is TGTGCCATCAGCTCCCCCCTACAGGGGACCTACGAGCAGTACTTC. This translates into CAISSPLQGTYEQYF.

CDR3 sequence (DNA): TGCAGCGTTCGGGAGAACACTGAAGCTTTCTTT. Translated: CSVRENTEAFF. The chain recombines TRBV29-1 with TRBJ1-1; D gene unclear. The CDR3 sequence is 11 residues long. Germline V lookup: CDR1 SQVTM, CDR2 ANQGSEA. With 5 bases removed from V and 1 base from J, the gap between germline ends came to 5 bases.

The chain carries TRBV7-2 and TRBJ2-1; TRBD2 matches at 9 bases. Trimming at V came to 2 bases and at J to 0 bases, leaving 5 bases not matched to a gene. Germline CDR1 is SGHTA and CDR2 is FQGNSA. CDR3 length equals 17 residues. The CDR3 here is CASSLQRLAVSYNEQFF. DNA of the CDR3: TGTGCCAGCAGCTTACAGAGACTAGCGGTCTCCTACAATGAGCAGTTCTTC.

V gene TRBV4-3 combines with J gene TRBJ1-4, with 8 bases fitting TRBD1. Unmatched junction bases numbered 6, after V lost 0 bases and J lost 6 bases. The CDR3 runs to 16 residues. Germline V gives CDR1 LGHNA, CDR2 YSLEER. CDR3 coding DNA: TGCGCCAGCAGCCAAGAAGGAGAGACAGGGGATGAAAAACTGTTTTTT. It encodes CASSQEGETGDEKLFF.

This chain links TRBV18 with TRBJ2-5, with 9 bases matching TRBD1. The V and J ends lost 11 bases and 3 bases, in that order; junction bases with no gene match: 10. Germline values: CDR1 KGHSH, CDR2 LQKENI. The CDR3 extends over 14 amino acids. This CDR3 reads CACTEQGAKETQYF. In nucleotides, the CDR3 is TGTGCCTGTACCGAACAGGGGGCTAAAGAGACCCAGTACTTC.

The chain employs TRBV5-5 and TRBJ2-2, with 9 bases that match TRBD1. This CDR3 contains 15 residues. J gave up 3 bases and V 2 bases, and 2 bases lay outside the gene matches. Per the germline V gene, CDR1 is SGHKS and CDR2 is YYEKEE (reference sequence). The CDR3 DNA sequence: TGTGCCAGCAGCTTAAGGACAGGGGACACCGGGGAGCTGTTTTTT. Its protein product is CASSLRTGDTGELFF.

This chain uses TRBV14 with TRBJ1-2; 7 bases align to TRBD1. The germline V gene has CDR1 SGHDN and CDR2 FVKESK. V lost 6 bases and J lost 8; bases outside the gene matches: 9. CDR3 size: 13 residues. CDR3 nucleotides: TGTGCCAGCAGACATAGACAGGGATGGGGCTACACCTTC. Its protein product is CASRHRQGWGYTF. Variable domain in full (rest from reference TRBV14 and TRBJ1-2): EAGVTQFPSHSVIEKGQTVTLRCDPISGHDNLYWYRRVMGKEIKFLLHFVKESKQDESGMPNNRFLAERTGGTYSTLKVQPAELEDSGVYFCASRHRQGWGYTFGSGTRLTVV.

This chain joins TRBV29-1 and TRBJ2-7, with 8 bases lining up with TRBD2. Germline values: CDR1 SQVTM, CDR2 ANQGSEA. The CDR3 is 15 amino acids. The V and J ends lost 0 bases and 3 bases, in that order; junction bases with no gene match: 7. In DNA form, the CDR3 reads TGCAGCGTTGAAGATCCGGGTAGCGGGGACTACGAGCAGTACTTC. Protein: CSVEDPGSGDYEQYF.

This clone was seen a few times. The V and J genes are TRBV7-3 and TRBJ1-1; 7 bases match TRBD1. V was pared by 4 bases and J by 8 bases, with 10 bases of the junction left unmatched. Per germline, CDR1 SGHTA and CDR2 FQGTGA. The CDR3 covers 14 residues. The CDR3 region is CASSSVGGGQEAFF. The CDR3 DNA follows: TGTGCCAGCAGCTCCGTAGGGGGCGGCCAGGAAGCTTTCTTT. The variable domain in full, with the rest retrieved from reference TRBV7-3 and TRBJ1-1, is GAGVSQTPSNKVTEKGKYVELRCDPISGHTALYWYRQSLGQGPEFLIYFQGTGAADDSGLPNDRFFAVRPEGSVSTLKIQRTERGDSAVYLCASSSVGGGQEAFFGQGTRLTVV.

Of note for this clone: Other DNA sequences in the sample encode the same CDR3. The chain links TRBV5-1 to TRBJ2-2; D not resolved. The V and J ends lost 4 bases and 2 bases respectively, with 9 bases between them. CDR3 length: 14 residues. CDR1 SGHRS and CDR2 YFSETQ come from the germline V gene. The CDR3 DNA is TGCGCCAGCAGCCGCGGCGAAAACACCGGGGAGCTGTTTTTT. Translation: CASSRGENTGELFF. The whole variable domain, remainder taken from reference TRBV5-1 and TRBJ2-2, is KAGVTQTPRYLIKTRGQQVTLSCSPISGHRSVSWYQQTPGQGLQFLFEYFSETQRNKGNFPGRFSGRQFSNSRSEMNVSTLELGDSALYLCASSRGENTGELFFGEGSRLTVL.

The rearrangement links TRBV12-5 to TRBJ2-1, with 8 bases lining up with TRBD2. The germline CDR1 and CDR2 sequences are LGHNT and FRNRAP. Trimming at V came to 3 bases and at J to 4 bases, leaving 2 bases not matched to a gene. The length of the CDR3 is 14 residues. The chain's CDR3 is CASGFAGGYNEQFF. The CDR3 DNA reads as TGTGCTAGTGGTTTCGCGGGGGGATACAATGAGCAGTTCTTC.

In this sample, this clone turned up a few times. The chain has TRBV19 and TRBJ1-2; 10 bases are shared with TRBD1. The CDR3 spans 15 residues. The ends lost 5 bases at V and 4 bases at J; junction bases unmatched: 7. The germline CDR1 and CDR2 sequences are LNHDA and SQIVND (reference sequence). CDR3 region: CASSSGQGDGYGYTF. The CDR3 bases are TGTGCCAGTAGTTCTGGACAGGGGGATGGCTATGGCTACACCTTC.

The V and J genes are TRBV11-3 and TRBJ2-1, with 10 bases matching TRBD2. The V and J ends lost 5 bases and 3 bases, in that order; junction bases with no gene match: 4. CDR1 is SGHNT, CDR2 YENEEA, per germline. The CDR3 contains 15 residues. DNA of the CDR3: TGTGCCAGCAGCCCCCTAGCGGGAGACTACAATGAGCAGTTCTTC. The encoded protein is CASSPLAGDYNEQFF.

On this clone: This may be a read error: a much more frequent sequence differs by one nucleotide. This chain connects TRBV11-2 to TRBJ2-1; 12 nucleotides line up with TRBD2. This CDR3 contains 14 residues. Germline V gives CDR1 SGHAT, CDR2 FQNNGV. With 5 bases clipped from V and 6 bases from J, the junction kept 2 bases outside the gene matches. CDR3 sequence: CASSRTSGTNEQFF. CDR3 DNA sequence: TGTGCCAGCAGCCGGACTAGCGGGACCAATGAGCAGTTCTTC.

This clone was seen a single time. The chain links TRBV9 to TRBJ2-1, with 7 bases fitting TRBD1. CDR1 and CDR2 (germline): SGDLS, YYNGEE. The CDR3 has 17 residues. V was pared by 3 bases and J by 2 bases, with 11 bases of the junction left unmatched. This CDR3 reads CASSAIRGLGAYNEQFF. The CDR3, as DNA: TGTGCCAGCAGCGCAATAAGGGGGCTAGGGGCCTACAATGAGCAGTTCTTC. Full variable domain (missing parts from reference TRBV9 and TRBJ2-1): DSGVTQTPKHLITATGQRVTLRCSPRSGDLSVYWYQQSLDQGLQFLIQYYNGEERAKGNILERFSAQQFPDLHSELNLSSLELGDSALYFCASSAIRGLGAYNEQFFGPGTRLTVL.

This chain joins TRBV29-1 and TRBJ2-5, with 7 bases that match TRBD2. The CDR3 has 16 amino acids. Trimming took 6 bases from V and 2 from J; bases not matched to a gene: 15. Germline CDR1 and CDR2: SQVTM and ANQGSEA. Here the CDR3 DNA reads TGCAGCGTGGGGGGGTCAGACCGTATTTTACAAGAGACCCAGTACTTC. Translating gives CSVGGSDRILQETQYF.

This clone has a single count. The rearrangement joins TRBV5-6 to TRBJ1-6; tentative D call: TRBD1 (6 bases). This CDR3 has 14 amino acids. Trimming removed 4 bases from V and 10 bases from J, with 15 bases in between. Germline V gives CDR1 SGHDT, CDR2 YYEEEE. The chain's CDR3 is CASSPGTGYSPLHF. CDR3 in DNA: TGTGCCAGCAGCCCTGGAACAGGGTACTCACCCCTCCACTTT.

This clone was seen a handful of times. The chain carries TRBV19 and TRBJ1-2; 12 bases line up with TRBD1. The CDR3 has 18 amino acids. With 7 bases clipped from V and 2 bases from J, the junction kept 14 bases outside the gene matches. Germline V gene data show CDR1 as LNHDA and CDR2 as SQIVND (reference sequence). DNA of the CDR3: TGTGCCAGTATCGCACCCCGGGACAGGGGGCCGAGGAACTATGGCTACACCTTC. Its translation is CASIAPRDRGPRNYGYTF. The full variable domain, completed using reference TRBV19 and TRBJ1-2, is DGGITQSPKYLFRKEGQNVTLSCEQNLNHDAMYWYRQDPGQGLRLIYYSQIVNDFQKGDIAEGYSVSREKKESFPLTVTSAQKNPTAFYLCASIAPRDRGPRNYGYTFGSGTRLTVV.

The chain uses TRBV30 and TRBJ2-7; D gene unclear. Deletions cut 3 bases from V and 2 bases from J, with 17 bases between. Germline CDR1 and CDR2: GTSNPN and SVGIG (reference sequence). This CDR3 comprises 15 residues. CDR3 in amino acids: CAWSLGQVNPYEQYF. The CDR3 DNA reads TGTGCCTGGAGCCTTGGGCAGGTCAACCCCTACGAGCAGTACTTC.

The CDR3 region is CASSLAPSGSSYNEQFF. The CDR3 coding sequence is TGTGCCAGCAGCTTAGCTCCTAGCGGAAGCTCCTACAATGAGCAGTTCTTC. The V gene is TRBV7-9, the J gene TRBJ2-1; 7 positions match TRBD2. Unmatched junction bases numbered 5, after V lost 0 bases and J lost 0 bases. The CDR3 is made up of 17 amino acids. Germline V CDR1 and CDR2: SEHNR, FQNEAQ (reference sequence).

This clone was detected only a few times. The V and J genes are TRBV28 and TRBJ2-5; 10 bases match TRBD1. CDR3 length: 16 amino acids. From germline, CDR1 is MDHEN and CDR2 SYDVKM. Trimming took 3 bases from V and 2 from J; bases not matched to a gene: 6. CDR3 sequence (DNA): TGTGCCAGCAGTTTGACAGGGGGCCCTGTACAAGAGACCCAGTACTTC. This sequence encodes CASSLTGGPVQETQYF. The full variable domain, in which reference TRBV28 and TRBJ2-5 provide the parts outside the CDR3, is DVKVTQSSRYLVKRTGEKVFLECVQDMDHENMFWYRQDPGLGLRLIYFSYDVKMKEKGDIPEGYSVSREKKERFSLILESASTNQTSMYLCASSLTGGPVQETQYFGPGTRLLVL.